Sequencing of this TCR beta chain was carried out in a study of Ad26.COV2.S vaccination and SARS-CoV-2 variants. General study results and limits: Reported findings describe substantial breadth in spike-specific CD8+ and CD4+ T cell responses following vaccination.

This table comes from immunoSEQ multiplex PCR, and its TCRdb copy is limited to in-frame clones, with some not included. The sample carries fewer than 400,000 clones, around 81% recorded once. Indicated treatment: around 19 received Ad26.COV2.S at low or high dose, single or two shots; roughly five received placebo; per-sample allocation not given. Collection of samples fell on day 63 after the first vaccine or placebo injection. In the case of this clone: Antigen unknown.

CDR3 length: 13 amino acids. Germline assignment: CDR1 SGHAT and CDR2 FQDESV (reference sequence). Trimming took 7 bases from V and 6 from J, leaving 10 bases between them. Sequencing was performed on peripheral blood, taken in a trial of Ad26.COV2.S vaccine versus placebo. The chain carries TRBV11-1 and TRBJ1-6; D is unresolved. The clonotype originates from a person between 18 and 59 years old who received the Ad26.COV2.S COVID-19 vaccine or a placebo. The CDR3 sequence: CASTARSNSPLHF. The CDR3 region has the DNA TGTGCCAGCACCGCTAGGAGTAATTCACCCCTCCACTTT.